Listed below are T cell receptor beta chains from one sample, sequenced in a study of patients and donors after allogeneic stem cell transplantation. MiXCR was run by TCRdb on the RT-PCR reads, yielding one entry per CDR3 protein. The table shows about 410,000 distinct CDR3 sequences, with more than 15% occurring only once. Sequencing input: blood, either unsorted or a sorted T cell fraction (not recorded which). Receptors originate from a human donor who was either an allogeneic HSCT recipient or a stem cell or donor lymphocyte infusion donor (not recorded which). It is not recorded whose cells these are; they may come from a transplant donor. CDR3s include the opening cysteine and the closing phenylalanine or tryptophan. The D gene is left open where the match is weak. Size tells how often a clone was seen (once, few, many) or the class of an expanded clone, and some rows leave it out.

j_gene | d_gene | v_gene | abundance | CDR3nt | CDR3aa
TRBJ2-1 | - | TRBV7-9 | - | TGTGCCAGCAGCACTTCGAGCTCCTACAATGAGCAGTTCTTC | CASSTSSSYNEQFF
TRBJ2-7 | - | TRBV20-1 | - | TGCAGTGCGCCAGCCAGGAACTTCGAGCAGTACTTC | CSAPARNFEQYF
TRBJ1-3 | TRBD1 | TRBV10-3 | few | TGTGCCACCGGACAGGGGTTTGCTGGAAACACCATATATTTT | CATGQGFAGNTIYF
TRBJ2-7 | TRBD1 | TRBV4-3 | few | TGCGCCAGCAGCCAAGCCCTCGGCGCGCAGGGGGCATCCTACGAGCAGTACTTC | CASSQALGAQGASYEQYF
TRBJ2-7 | TRBD1 | TRBV6-1 | few | TGTGCCAGCAGTACTGGGACAGGGGGCGGCTACGAGCAGTACTTC | CASSTGTGGGYEQYF
TRBJ2-3 | - | TRBV12-3/TRBV12-4 | few | TGTGCCAGCAGTCCGAGGACCATCCCAGATACGCAGTATTTT | CASSPRTIPDTQYF
TRBJ2-7 | TRBD2 | TRBV9 | - | TGTGCCAGCAGCCCCCGGGACTACCCCTACGAGCAGTACTTC | CASSPRDYPYEQYF
TRBJ2-3 | TRBD1 | TRBV29-1 | many | TGCAGCGTCCCCGAGGGGGCTAGCACAGATACGCAGTATTTT | CSVPEGASTDTQYF
TRBJ1-1 | - | TRBV21-1 | few | TGTGCCAGCAGCCTTACAGGGGGCTTCACTGAAGCTTTCTTT | CASSLTGGFTEAFF
TRBJ2-2 | - | TRBV29-1 | many | TGCAGCGTCGGACGGGGGATAGCCGGGGAGCTGTTTTTT | CSVGRGIAGELFF
TRBJ2-3 | TRBD2 | TRBV20-1 | many | TGCAGTGCTAGACCGGGGGGGCCCCGGGCAGATACGCAGTATTTT | CSARPGGPRADTQYF
TRBJ1-5 | TRBD1 | TRBV5-6 | - | TGTGCCAGCAGCGCGGACAGGGGGCATCAGCCCCAGCATTTT | CASSADRGHQPQHF
TRBJ1-1 | TRBD1 | TRBV4-2 | many | TGTGCCAGCAGGGACAGGGGGTGGACTGAAGCTTTCTTT | CASRDRGWTEAFF
TRBJ2-6 | TRBD1 | TRBV6-1 | few | TGTGCCAGCAGGCCCACGACAGGGGCCTCTGGGGCCAACGTCCTGACTTTC | CASRPTTGASGANVLTF
TRBJ2-1 | - | TRBV19 | few | TGTGCCAGTACACGCGACCTACCTGATAATGAGCAGTTCTTC | CASTRDLPDNEQFF
TRBJ1-5 | TRBD1 | TRBV19 | - | TGTGCCAGTAGTATAGAGGGGACAGGGGTCCAGCCCCAGCATTTT | CASSIEGTGVQPQHF
TRBJ2-3 | - | TRBV18 | - | TGTGCCAGCTCACCACTGGCCAGCCGTAGCACAGATACGCAGTATTTT | CASSPLASRSTDTQYF
TRBJ1-3 | - | TRBV6-1 | - | TGTGCCAGCAGCCTTTACGGGGGATCTCAAGGAAACACCATATATTTT | CASSLYGGSQGNTIYF
TRBJ1-1 | TRBD1 | TRBV6-5 | - | TGTGCCAGCAGTTACGTAGGGGGCGTGAAGTTGGCTGAAGCTTTCTTT | CASSYVGGVKLAEAFF
TRBJ2-2 | - | TRBV4-1 | - | TGCGCCAGCAATAGGGGACCGACCGGGGAGCTGTTTTTT | CASNRGPTGELFF
TRBJ2-1 | - | TRBV20-1 | many | TGCAGTGCCGTTGCCCAGTCAGGGTACAATGAGCAGTTCTTC | CSAVAQSGYNEQFF
TRBJ1-1 | - | TRBV29-1 | many | TGCAGCGTTGAGAATCGGGGAGTGAACACTGAAGCTTTCTTT | CSVENRGVNTEAFF
TRBJ2-3 | - | TRBV4-1 | - | TGCGCCAGCAGCCAACGATCGGCAGGGAGCACAGATACGCAGTATTTT | CASSQRSAGSTDTQYF
TRBJ1-6 | - | TRBV5-4 | few | TGTGCCAGCGCCTTCGGGGGGCCTTATTCACCCCTCCACTTT | CASAFGGPYSPLHF
TRBJ2-5 | - | TRBV7-7 | few | TGTGCTAGCAGCAACCGAAACGAAGAGACCCAGTACTTC | CASSNRNEETQYF